This TCR beta chain was profiled in a study of cytomegalovirus exposure and HLA in healthy donors. Overall study: Findings of an earlier analysis included 117 million unique TCR beta sequences from some 190 million T cells. Study outcomes and limitations: Researchers catalogued approximately 170 TCR beta chains as cytomegalovirus-associated. Researchers had no immune exposure information except CMV serostatus available. Later analysis suggested most CMV-associated TCR beta chains were HLA-restricted.

The ends lost 6 bases at V and 4 bases at J; junction bases unmatched: 20. Looked up from germline, CDR1 is LNHDA and CDR2 is SQIVND (reference sequence). CDR3 length: 18 residues. With regard to this clone: Its antigen is unknown.

Amplification used 60 Vbeta primers and 13 Jbeta primers. This table comes from immunoSEQ multiplex PCR, and its TCRdb copy is limited to in-frame clones, with some not included. The table lists about 190,000 clones, approximately 77% of them singletons. The V gene is TRBV19, the J gene TRBJ2-7; 8 bases agree with TRBD1. This sequence originates from a man in his forties in good health and CMV-seropositive. The sample was PBMCs. Here the CDR3 DNA reads TGTGCCAGTAGCTTTAACCCTCGGACCGGGACAGGAAAGTACGAGCAGTACTTC. It is translated as CASSFNPRTGTGKYEQYF. Full variable domain (outside the CDR3, taken from reference TRBV19 and TRBJ2-7): DGGITQSPKYLFRKEGQNVTLSCEQNLNHDAMYWYRQDPGQGLRLIYYSQIVNDFQKGDIAEGYSVSREKKESFPLTVTSAQKNPTAFYLCASSFNPRTGTGKYEQYFGPGTRLTVT.